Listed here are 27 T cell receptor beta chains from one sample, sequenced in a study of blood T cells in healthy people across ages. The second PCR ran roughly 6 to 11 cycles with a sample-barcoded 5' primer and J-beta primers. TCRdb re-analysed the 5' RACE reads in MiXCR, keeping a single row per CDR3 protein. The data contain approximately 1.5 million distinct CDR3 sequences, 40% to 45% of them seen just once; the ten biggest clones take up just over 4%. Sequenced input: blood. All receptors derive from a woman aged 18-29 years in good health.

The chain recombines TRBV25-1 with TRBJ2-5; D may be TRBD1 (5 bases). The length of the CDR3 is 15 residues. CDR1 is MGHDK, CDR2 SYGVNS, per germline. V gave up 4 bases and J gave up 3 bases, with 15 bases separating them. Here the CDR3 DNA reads TGTGCCAGCAGTGCGGCGGTGACAGCGAAAGAGACCCAGTACTTC. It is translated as CASSAAVTAKETQYF.

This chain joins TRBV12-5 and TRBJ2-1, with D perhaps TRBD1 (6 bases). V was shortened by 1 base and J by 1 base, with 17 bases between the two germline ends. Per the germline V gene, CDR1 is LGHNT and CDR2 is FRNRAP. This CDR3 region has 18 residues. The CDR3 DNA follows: TGTGCTAGTGGTTTGGATTTAAGGGGGATAGGGTCCTACAATGAGCAGTTCTTC. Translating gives CASGLDLRGIGSYNEQFF.

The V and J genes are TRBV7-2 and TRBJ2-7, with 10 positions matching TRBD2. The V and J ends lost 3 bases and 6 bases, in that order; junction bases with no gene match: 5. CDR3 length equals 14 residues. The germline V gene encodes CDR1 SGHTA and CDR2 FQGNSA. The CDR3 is CASSFSLAGAEQYF. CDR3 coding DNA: TGTGCCAGCAGCTTTTCGCTAGCGGGAGCCGAGCAGTACTTC.

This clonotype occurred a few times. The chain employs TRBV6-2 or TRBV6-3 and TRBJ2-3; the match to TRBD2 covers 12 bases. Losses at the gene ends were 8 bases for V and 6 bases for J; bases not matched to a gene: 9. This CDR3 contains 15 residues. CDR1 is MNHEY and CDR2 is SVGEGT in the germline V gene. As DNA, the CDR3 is TGTGCCAGCCGCAAACTAGCGGGGGGCCGGGATACGCAGTATTTT. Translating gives CASRKLAGGRDTQYF.

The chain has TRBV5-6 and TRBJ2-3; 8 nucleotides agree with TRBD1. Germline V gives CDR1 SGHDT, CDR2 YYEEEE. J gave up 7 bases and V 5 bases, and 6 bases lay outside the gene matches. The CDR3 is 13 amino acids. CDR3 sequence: CASSPGQGYTQYF. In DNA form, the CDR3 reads TGTGCCAGCAGTCCCGGACAGGGATATACGCAGTATTTT.

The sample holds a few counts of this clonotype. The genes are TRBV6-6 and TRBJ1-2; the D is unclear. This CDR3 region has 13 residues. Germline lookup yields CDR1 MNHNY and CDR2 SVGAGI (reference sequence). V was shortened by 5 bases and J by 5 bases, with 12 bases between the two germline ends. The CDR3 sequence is CASSNPTAYGYTF. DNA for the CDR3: TGTGCCAGCAGTAACCCTACAGCGTATGGCTACACCTTC.

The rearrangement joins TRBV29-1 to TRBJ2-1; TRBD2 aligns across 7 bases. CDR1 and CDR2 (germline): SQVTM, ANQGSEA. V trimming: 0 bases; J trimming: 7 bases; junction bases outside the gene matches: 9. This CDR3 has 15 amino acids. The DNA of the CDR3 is TGCAGCGTTGAAGACAGGTTTGGGGGGGAAAATGAGCAGTTCTTC. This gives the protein CSVEDRFGGENEQFF.

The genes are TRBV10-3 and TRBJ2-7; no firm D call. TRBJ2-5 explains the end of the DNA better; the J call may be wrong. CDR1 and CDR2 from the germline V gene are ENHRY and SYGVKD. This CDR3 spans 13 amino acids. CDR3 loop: CAISDQFEETQYF. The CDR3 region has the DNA TGTGCCATCAGTGATCAATTTGAAGAGACCCAGTACTTC.

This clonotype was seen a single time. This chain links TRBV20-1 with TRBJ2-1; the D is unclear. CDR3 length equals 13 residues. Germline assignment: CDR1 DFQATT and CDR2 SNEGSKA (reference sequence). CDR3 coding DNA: TGCAGCGCCTTTCCTAGTACCTACAATGAGCAGTTCTTC. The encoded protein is CSAFPSTYNEQFF.

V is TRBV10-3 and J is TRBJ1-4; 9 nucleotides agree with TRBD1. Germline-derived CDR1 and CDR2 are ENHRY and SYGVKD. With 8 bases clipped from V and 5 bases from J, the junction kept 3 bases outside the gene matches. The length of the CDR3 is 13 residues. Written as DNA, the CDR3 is TGTGCCATCGGCGGACAGGGGAATGAAAAACTGTTTTTT. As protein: CAIGGQGNEKLFF.

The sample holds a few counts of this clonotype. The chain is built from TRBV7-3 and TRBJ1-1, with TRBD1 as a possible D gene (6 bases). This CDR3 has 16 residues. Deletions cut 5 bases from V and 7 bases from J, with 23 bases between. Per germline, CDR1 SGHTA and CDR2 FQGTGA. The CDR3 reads CASSGGTAARGSEAFF. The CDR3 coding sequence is TGTGCCAGCAGCGGCGGGACGGCGGCTAGGGGGAGTGAAGCTTTCTTT.

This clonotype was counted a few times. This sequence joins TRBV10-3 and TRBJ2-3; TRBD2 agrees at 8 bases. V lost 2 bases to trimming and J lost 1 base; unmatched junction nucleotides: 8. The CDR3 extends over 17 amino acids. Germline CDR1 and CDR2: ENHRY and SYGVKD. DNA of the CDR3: TGTGCCATCAGTGAGGGGACTAGGCCAACCGGCACAGATACGCAGTATTTT. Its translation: CAISEGTRPTGTDTQYF.

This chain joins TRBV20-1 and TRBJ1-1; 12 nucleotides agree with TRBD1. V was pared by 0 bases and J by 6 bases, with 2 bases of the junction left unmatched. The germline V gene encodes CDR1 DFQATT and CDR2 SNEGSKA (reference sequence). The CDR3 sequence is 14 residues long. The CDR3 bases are TGCAGTGCTAGAGAGGGACAGGGGGCGCCTGAAGCTTTCTTT. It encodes CSAREGQGAPEAFF.

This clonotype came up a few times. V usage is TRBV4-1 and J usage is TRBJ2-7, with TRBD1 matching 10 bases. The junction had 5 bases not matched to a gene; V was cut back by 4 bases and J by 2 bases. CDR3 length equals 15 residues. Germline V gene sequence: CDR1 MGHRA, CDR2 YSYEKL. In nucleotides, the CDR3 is TGCGCCAGCAGCCCAAGGACAGGGGGAACCTACGAGCAGTACTTC. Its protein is CASSPRTGGTYEQYF.

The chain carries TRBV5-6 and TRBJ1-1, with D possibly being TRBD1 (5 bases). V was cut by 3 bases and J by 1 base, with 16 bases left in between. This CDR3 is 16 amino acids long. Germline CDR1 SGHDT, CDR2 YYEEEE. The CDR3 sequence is CASSSGPPKGNTEAFF. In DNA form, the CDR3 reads TGTGCCAGCAGCTCGGGGCCGCCTAAGGGGAACACTGAAGCTTTCTTT.

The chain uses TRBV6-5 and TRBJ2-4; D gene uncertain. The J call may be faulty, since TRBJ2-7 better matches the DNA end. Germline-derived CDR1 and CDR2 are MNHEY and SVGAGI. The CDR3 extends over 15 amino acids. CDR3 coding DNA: TGTGCCAGCAGTTACTCGACTCCACGGTGGTACGAGCAGTACTTC. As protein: CASSYSTPRWYEQYF.

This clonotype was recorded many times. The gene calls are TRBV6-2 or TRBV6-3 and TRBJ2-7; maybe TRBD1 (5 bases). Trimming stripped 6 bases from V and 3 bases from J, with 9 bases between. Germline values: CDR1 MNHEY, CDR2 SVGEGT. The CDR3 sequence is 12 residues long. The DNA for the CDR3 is TGTGCCAGCAGCATCGACAGCTACGAGCAGTACTTC. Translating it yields CASSIDSYEQYF.

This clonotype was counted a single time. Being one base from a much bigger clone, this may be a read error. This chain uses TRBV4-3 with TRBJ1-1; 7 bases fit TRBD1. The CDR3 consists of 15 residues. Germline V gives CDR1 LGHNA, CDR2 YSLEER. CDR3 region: CAGSHRQGFGAEAFF. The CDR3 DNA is TGCGCCGGCAGCCACAGACAGGGATTTGGCGCTGAAGCTTTCTTT.

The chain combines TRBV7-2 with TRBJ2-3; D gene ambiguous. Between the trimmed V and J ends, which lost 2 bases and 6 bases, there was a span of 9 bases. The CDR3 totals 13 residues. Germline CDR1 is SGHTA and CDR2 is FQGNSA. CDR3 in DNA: TGTGCCAGCAGCTTAAATGTCGGGGATACGCAGTATTTT. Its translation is CASSLNVGDTQYF.

CDR3 coding DNA: TGTGCCACCAGCAGAGATCGGGGAAGTCTGTATGGCTACACCTTC. It encodes CATSRDRGSLYGYTF. The chain couples TRBV15 to TRBJ1-2; D is uncertain. This CDR3 has 15 residues. V lost 0 bases, J lost 5 bases, and 13 bases lay in between. CDR1 is LNHNV, CDR2 YYDKDF, per germline (reference sequence). The full variable domain, rest sourced from reference TRBV15 and TRBJ1-2, is DAMVIQNPRYQVTQFGKPVTLSCSQTLNHNVMYWYQQKSSQAPKLLFHYYDKDFNNEADTPDNFQSRRPNTSFCFLDIRSPGLGDTAMYLCATSRDRGSLYGYTFGSGTRLTVV.

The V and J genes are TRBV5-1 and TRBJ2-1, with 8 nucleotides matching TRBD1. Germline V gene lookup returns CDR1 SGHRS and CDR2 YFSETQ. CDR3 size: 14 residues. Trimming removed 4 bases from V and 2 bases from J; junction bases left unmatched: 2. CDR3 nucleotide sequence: TGCGCCAGCAGCGAGGGACAGGCCTACAATGAGCAGTTCTTC. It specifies CASSEGQAYNEQFF.

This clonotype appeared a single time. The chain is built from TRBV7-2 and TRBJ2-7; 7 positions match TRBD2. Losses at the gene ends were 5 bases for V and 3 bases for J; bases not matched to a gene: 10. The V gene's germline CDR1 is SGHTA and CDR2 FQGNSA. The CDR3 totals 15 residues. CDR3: CASSQRGSGVYEQYF. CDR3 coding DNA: TGTGCCAGCAGCCAGAGAGGGAGCGGGGTCTACGAGCAGTACTTC.

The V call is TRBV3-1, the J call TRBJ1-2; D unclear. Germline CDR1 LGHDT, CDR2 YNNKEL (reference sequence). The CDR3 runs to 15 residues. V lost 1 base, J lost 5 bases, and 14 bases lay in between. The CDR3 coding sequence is TGTGCCAGCAGCCAAGTTCCGGGTTCACCTTATGGCTACACCTTC. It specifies CASSQVPGSPYGYTF.

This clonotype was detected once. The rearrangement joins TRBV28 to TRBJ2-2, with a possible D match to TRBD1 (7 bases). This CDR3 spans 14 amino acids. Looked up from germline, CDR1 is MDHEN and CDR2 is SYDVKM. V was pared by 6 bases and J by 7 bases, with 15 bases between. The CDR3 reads CASSPGGGLGELFF. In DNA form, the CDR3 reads TGTGCCAGCAGCCCCGGAGGGGGCCTCGGGGAGCTGTTTTTT.

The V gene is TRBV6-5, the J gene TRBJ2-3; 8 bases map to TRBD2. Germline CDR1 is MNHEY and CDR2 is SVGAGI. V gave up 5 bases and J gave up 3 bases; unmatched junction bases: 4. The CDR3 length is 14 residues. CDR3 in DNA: TGTGCCAGCAGTGCCCCGGGGGGGACAGATACGCAGTATTTT. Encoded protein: CASSAPGGTDTQYF.

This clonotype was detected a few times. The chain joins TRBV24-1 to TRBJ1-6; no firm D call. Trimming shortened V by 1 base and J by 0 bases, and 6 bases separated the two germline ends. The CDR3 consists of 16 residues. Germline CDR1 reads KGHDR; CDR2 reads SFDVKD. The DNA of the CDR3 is TGTGCCACCAGTGATTTTCCCAGCTCCTATAATTCACCCCTCCACTTT. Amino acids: CATSDFPSSYNSPLHF.

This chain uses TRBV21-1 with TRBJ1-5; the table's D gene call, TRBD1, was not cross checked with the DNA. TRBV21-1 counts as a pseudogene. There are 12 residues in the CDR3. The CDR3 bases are TGTGCCACCCGGACAGGGAATCAGCCCCAGCATTTT. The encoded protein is CATRTGNQPQHF.